This paragraph reports one T cell receptor (beta chain). Its specificity is not known. Donors were drawn from the roughly 130-subject validation cohort, separate from the approximately 620-subject first cohort. This entry is derived from a study of cytomegalovirus exposure and HLA in healthy donors. Study-wide results and caveats: The authors enumerated around 150 TCR beta chains as linked to cytomegalovirus.

Assay used: immunoSEQ multiplex PCR; TCRdb lists only in-frame clones, some missing. The profile shows about 150,000 clones, roughly 91% of them singletons. Unmatched junction bases numbered 3, after V lost 5 bases and J lost 2 bases. The CDR3 covers 13 residues. Germline V gives CDR1 MNHEY, CDR2 SMNVEV (reference sequence). V gene TRBV27 combines with J gene TRBJ2-7; 7 bases align to TRBD1. This TCR came from a woman under 30 in good health and CMV-seropositive. Material: PBMCs. The CDR3 reads CASSRTGPYEQYF. Here the CDR3 DNA reads TGTGCCAGCAGTAGGACAGGACCCTACGAGCAGTACTTC.